Listed below are T cell receptor beta chains from one sample, sequenced in a study of blood T cell repertoires in COVID-19. The repertoire was sequenced with immunoSEQ multiplex PCR; TCRdb's copy has only in-frame clones and lacks some. The sample includes roughly 520,000 clones, 85% to 90% seen only once; the top ten take around 1.9%. Sequences were obtained from PBMCs or T cells enriched from blood (not recorded which). The receptors stem from a woman aged 40 to 50 who had recovered from COVID-19. Each CDR3 is given with its conserved first and last residue. The D gene is left open where the match is weak. Clone size is stated in some rows and not others, as once, few, many or a class when expanded.

CDR3nt: TGTGCCAGCAGCGGACCCGGGACAGGGTATGGTGGCTACACCTTC
CDR3aa: CASSGPGTGYGGYTF
j_gene: TRBJ1-2
d_gene: TRBD1
v_gene: TRBV11-3
abundance: -

CDR3nt: TGTGCCAGCAGCGTAGGGGAGGGACAGGCCTACGAGCAGTACTTC
CDR3aa: CASSVGEGQAYEQYF
j_gene: TRBJ2-7
d_gene: -
v_gene: TRBV9
abundance: -

CDR3nt: TGTGCCAGCAGATACCGAGCGGGGACAGGGGGTTCTCGCTACACCTTC
CDR3aa: CASRYRAGTGGSRYTF
j_gene: TRBJ1-2
d_gene: TRBD1
v_gene: TRBV6-5
abundance: -

CDR3nt: TGCAGCATTAACAGGGGGCGCATCCCAGATACGCAGTATTTT
CDR3aa: CSINRGRIPDTQYF
j_gene: TRBJ2-3
d_gene: TRBD1
v_gene: TRBV29-1
abundance: once

CDR3nt: TGCGCCAGCAGCACGGGACAGGGGGCCAACGAGCAGTACTTC
CDR3aa: CASSTGQGANEQYF
j_gene: TRBJ2-7
d_gene: TRBD1
v_gene: TRBV10-1
abundance: few

CDR3nt: TGTGCCAGCAGCGTTACAGGGGGGAGCTCCTACGAGCAGTACTTC
CDR3aa: CASSVTGGSSYEQYF
j_gene: TRBJ2-7
d_gene: TRBD1
v_gene: TRBV7-9
abundance: -

CDR3nt: TGTGCCAGCAGCGCTGACACCATGAGCTCTGGAAACACCATATATTTT
CDR3aa: CASSADTMSSGNTIYF
j_gene: TRBJ1-3
d_gene: -
v_gene: TRBV9
abundance: -

CDR3nt: TGTGCCAGCAGTCAAGCGGCAACGCAGTATTTT
CDR3aa: CASSQAATQYF
j_gene: TRBJ2-3
d_gene: -
v_gene: TRBV6-1
abundance: -

CDR3nt: TGTGCCAGCAGCTTCATGGTAGTCGGAAACACCATATATTTT
CDR3aa: CASSFMVVGNTIYF
j_gene: TRBJ1-3
d_gene: -
v_gene: TRBV5-6
abundance: -

CDR3nt: TGTGCCAGCAGCCCCTTGGGCAGGGGCGTACTCTCCTACGAGCAGTACTTC
CDR3aa: CASSPLGRGVLSYEQYF
j_gene: TRBJ2-7
d_gene: -
v_gene: TRBV16
abundance: once

CDR3nt: TGCGCCAGCAGCTCACAGGGAGTCGACTATGGCTACACCTTC
CDR3aa: CASSSQGVDYGYTF
j_gene: TRBJ1-2
d_gene: -
v_gene: TRBV5-1
abundance: -

CDR3nt: TGTGCCAGCAGTTTAAGGTCGGGGGGCACTGAAGCTTTCTTT
CDR3aa: CASSLRSGGTEAFF
j_gene: TRBJ1-1
d_gene: -
v_gene: TRBV6-5
abundance: -

CDR3nt: TGTGCCAGCAGCTTCGTTGCGTCAGAGACCCAGTACTTC
CDR3aa: CASSFVASETQYF
j_gene: TRBJ2-5
d_gene: -
v_gene: TRBV7-2
abundance: -

CDR3nt: TGTGCCAGCAGCCGAGGGATTTTCTACAATGAGCAGTTCTTC
CDR3aa: CASSRGIFYNEQFF
j_gene: TRBJ2-1
d_gene: -
v_gene: TRBV14
abundance: -

CDR3nt: TGTGCTAGTGGTTTGGCAGCTGGAAACACCATATATTTT
CDR3aa: CASGLAAGNTIYF
j_gene: TRBJ1-3
d_gene: -
v_gene: TRBV12-5
abundance: -

CDR3nt: TGTGCCATCAGTGAGTCTACAGTAAGAAATGAAAAACTGTTTTTT
CDR3aa: CAISESTVRNEKLFF
j_gene: TRBJ1-4
d_gene: -
v_gene: TRBV10-3
abundance: -

CDR3nt: TGTGCCAGCAGCTTCCCGGGACTAGCGAGTGAGCAGTTCTTC
CDR3aa: CASSFPGLASEQFF
j_gene: TRBJ2-1
d_gene: TRBD2
v_gene: TRBV7-9
abundance: -

CDR3nt: TGTGCCAGCAGCTCGGGACAGGAGGCCGGGGAGCTGTTTTTT
CDR3aa: CASSSGQEAGELFF
j_gene: TRBJ2-2
d_gene: TRBD1
v_gene: TRBV3-1/TRBV3-2
abundance: -

CDR3nt: TGCAGCGTTGAAGTGGGCAGTACAAACTATGGCTACACCTTC
CDR3aa: CSVEVGSTNYGYTF
j_gene: TRBJ1-2
d_gene: -
v_gene: TRBV29-1
abundance: -

CDR3nt: TGCAGCGTTGGGTCAGGGGACTATGGCTACACCTTC
CDR3aa: CSVGSGDYGYTF
j_gene: TRBJ1-2
d_gene: -
v_gene: TRBV29-1
abundance: -

CDR3nt: TGTGCCAGCAGCTTAGCGTTAGGGGTGGAAGAGACCCAGTACTTC
CDR3aa: CASSLALGVEETQYF
j_gene: TRBJ2-5
d_gene: -
v_gene: TRBV7-6
abundance: -

CDR3nt: TGTGCCAGCTCACCAAACCTACAGGGGGGGAACACTGAAGCTTTCTTT
CDR3aa: CASSPNLQGGNTEAFF
j_gene: TRBJ1-1
d_gene: TRBD1
v_gene: TRBV18
abundance: -

CDR3nt: TGTGCCATCAGCAGAGGCAGGACAGGGATTAATGAAAAACTGTTTTTT
CDR3aa: CAISRGRTGINEKLFF
j_gene: TRBJ1-4
d_gene: TRBD1
v_gene: TRBV15
abundance: -

CDR3nt: TGTGCCATCAGTGGGACTAGCACAGATACGCAGTATTTT
CDR3aa: CAISGTSTDTQYF
j_gene: TRBJ2-3
d_gene: -
v_gene: TRBV10-3
abundance: few

CDR3nt: TGTGCCAGCAGTTTCCCAGGGGTCATTCCTGAAGCTTTCTTT
CDR3aa: CASSFPGVIPEAFF
j_gene: TRBJ1-1
d_gene: -
v_gene: TRBV6-5
abundance: -

CDR3nt: TGTGCCAGCAGCACAGGGGGTAGCAATCAGCCCCAGCATTTT
CDR3aa: CASSTGGSNQPQHF
j_gene: TRBJ1-5
d_gene: TRBD1
v_gene: TRBV7-9
abundance: -

CDR3nt: TGTGCCAGCAGCCGAAGAGGTATACTAGCGGGCCAAGAGACCCAGTACTTC
CDR3aa: CASSRRGILAGQETQYF
j_gene: TRBJ2-5
d_gene: TRBD2
v_gene: TRBV3-1/TRBV3-2
abundance: -

CDR3nt: TGTGCCATCAGTGAGTGGGGACAGGGGGCGAATCAGCCCCAGCATTTT
CDR3aa: CAISEWGQGANQPQHF
j_gene: TRBJ1-5
d_gene: TRBD1
v_gene: TRBV10-3
abundance: -

CDR3nt: TGTGCCAGCAGTTACCCCCGCGGGGCAGGGCACTACAATGAGCAGTTCTTC
CDR3aa: CASSYPRGAGHYNEQFF
j_gene: TRBJ2-1
d_gene: -
v_gene: TRBV27
abundance: -

CDR3nt: TGTGCCAGCAGTGTCGGCGGTTTGAACACTGAAGCTTTCTTT
CDR3aa: CASSVGGLNTEAFF
j_gene: TRBJ1-1
d_gene: -
v_gene: TRBV2
abundance: few

CDR3nt: TGTGCCAGCTCACCGGGGACTTTAAACATTCAGTACTTC
CDR3aa: CASSPGTLNIQYF
j_gene: TRBJ2-4
d_gene: -
v_gene: TRBV18
abundance: -

CDR3nt: TGCGCCAGCAGCCAAGCTTCTCCGGGGGGGAGCTCCTACGAGCAGTACTTC
CDR3aa: CASSQASPGGSSYEQYF
j_gene: TRBJ2-7
d_gene: TRBD2
v_gene: TRBV4-3
abundance: -

CDR3nt: TGTGCCAGCAGCTTAGCTCAGGGGAACACTGAAGCTTTCTTT
CDR3aa: CASSLAQGNTEAFF
j_gene: TRBJ1-1
d_gene: -
v_gene: TRBV11-2
abundance: few

CDR3nt: TGTGCCAGCCGGAGGGATCCCTTGGACATTCAGTACTTC
CDR3aa: CASRRDPLDIQYF
j_gene: TRBJ2-4
d_gene: -
v_gene: TRBV6-5
abundance: once

CDR3nt: TGTGCCAGTAGTTCACCGGGACAGGGGAGCCGTGGCTACACCTTC
CDR3aa: CASSSPGQGSRGYTF
j_gene: TRBJ1-2
d_gene: TRBD1
v_gene: TRBV19
abundance: -

CDR3nt: TGTGCCAGCAGCCCTCGGACAGCGAACACTGAAGCTTTCTTT
CDR3aa: CASSPRTANTEAFF
j_gene: TRBJ1-1
d_gene: -
v_gene: TRBV9
abundance: once

CDR3nt: TGTGCCAGCAGTGAAGTCGCTGAAGCTTTCTTT
CDR3aa: CASSEVAEAFF
j_gene: TRBJ1-1
d_gene: -
v_gene: TRBV2
abundance: -

CDR3nt: TGTGCCAGCAGCCAAGATTCCGGACACAATCAGCCCCAGCATTTT
CDR3aa: CASSQDSGHNQPQHF
j_gene: TRBJ1-5
d_gene: -
v_gene: TRBV4-2
abundance: -

CDR3nt: TGTGCCAGCAGCGAAGGACAGGGAGTTTCACGGGGCTACACCTTC
CDR3aa: CASSEGQGVSRGYTF
j_gene: TRBJ1-2
d_gene: TRBD1
v_gene: TRBV9
abundance: -

CDR3nt: TGTGCCGGGAACGCAGACAGCTACACTGAAGCTTTCTTT
CDR3aa: CAGNADSYTEAFF
j_gene: TRBJ1-1
d_gene: -
v_gene: TRBV30
abundance: -

CDR3nt: TGCGCCAGCAGCCCCGACTCTGGTAGGGGCTACACCTTC
CDR3aa: CASSPDSGRGYTF
j_gene: TRBJ1-2
d_gene: -
v_gene: TRBV5-1
abundance: -

CDR3nt: TGTGCCAGCTCACCTACCTACGGGGGGTATTCCTACGAGCAGTACTTC
CDR3aa: CASSPTYGGYSYEQYF
j_gene: TRBJ2-7
d_gene: TRBD2
v_gene: TRBV18
abundance: -

CDR3nt: TGTGCCAGCAGTTCGTATCCGGACAGTGAAAAGCTGTTTTTT
CDR3aa: CASSSYPDSEKLFF
j_gene: TRBJ1-4
d_gene: -
v_gene: TRBV6-2/TRBV6-3
abundance: -

CDR3nt: TGTGCCAGCAGCTTATCAGCCCCCGGGCCAGGGGAGACCCAGTACTTC
CDR3aa: CASSLSAPGPGETQYF
j_gene: TRBJ2-5
d_gene: -
v_gene: TRBV7-9
abundance: -

CDR3nt: TGTGCCACCAGTGGGGACAGGGGGGGCACAGATACGCAGTATTTT
CDR3aa: CATSGDRGGTDTQYF
j_gene: TRBJ2-3
d_gene: TRBD1
v_gene: TRBV24-1
abundance: -

CDR3nt: TGTGCCAGCAGTGAATTGGAAGGTAGAGGGCAAACAGATACGCAGTATTTT
CDR3aa: CASSELEGRGQTDTQYF
j_gene: TRBJ2-3
d_gene: -
v_gene: TRBV25-1
abundance: -

CDR3nt: TGTGCCAGCAGCTTATCCCGGAGCTCCTACAATGAGCAGTTCTTC
CDR3aa: CASSLSRSSYNEQFF
j_gene: TRBJ2-1
d_gene: -
v_gene: TRBV11-2
abundance: -

CDR3nt: TGTGCCACCAGGGAGGCTGACTATGGCTACACCTTC
CDR3aa: CATREADYGYTF
j_gene: TRBJ1-2
d_gene: -
v_gene: TRBV28
abundance: -

CDR3nt: TGTGCCAGCCGCCCCATCCCGGGGAATGAAAAACTGTTTTTT
CDR3aa: CASRPIPGNEKLFF
j_gene: TRBJ1-4
d_gene: -
v_gene: TRBV27
abundance: -

CDR3nt: TGTGCCAGCAGCCAAGAATCGGGGAGTATCAATGAGCAGTTCTTC
CDR3aa: CASSQESGSINEQFF
j_gene: TRBJ2-1
d_gene: -
v_gene: TRBV3-1/TRBV3-2
abundance: once

CDR3nt: TGTGCCAGCAGCCAAGGAGTCTCAGGGGCAGGTGAGCAGTTCTTC
CDR3aa: CASSQGVSGAGEQFF
j_gene: TRBJ2-1
d_gene: -
v_gene: TRBV3-1/TRBV3-2
abundance: -

CDR3nt: TGTGCCAGCAGTCCCGGGACAGGGTCACTTGAAGCTTTCTTT
CDR3aa: CASSPGTGSLEAFF
j_gene: TRBJ1-1
d_gene: TRBD1
v_gene: TRBV3-1/TRBV3-2
abundance: once

CDR3nt: TGCAGGTCGGGGGGGTACGAGCAGTACTTC
CDR3aa: CRSGGYEQYF
j_gene: TRBJ2-7
d_gene: TRBD2
v_gene: TRBV20-1
abundance: -

CDR3nt: TGTGCCAGCAGATCTGAGATGAACACTGAAGCTTTCTTT
CDR3aa: CASRSEMNTEAFF
j_gene: TRBJ1-1
d_gene: -
v_gene: TRBV2
abundance: once

CDR3nt: TGTGCCAGCAGTTATCGCGGGCAGCTCTACTTT
CDR3aa: CASSYRGQLYF
j_gene: TRBJ1-6
d_gene: -
v_gene: TRBV6-5
abundance: -